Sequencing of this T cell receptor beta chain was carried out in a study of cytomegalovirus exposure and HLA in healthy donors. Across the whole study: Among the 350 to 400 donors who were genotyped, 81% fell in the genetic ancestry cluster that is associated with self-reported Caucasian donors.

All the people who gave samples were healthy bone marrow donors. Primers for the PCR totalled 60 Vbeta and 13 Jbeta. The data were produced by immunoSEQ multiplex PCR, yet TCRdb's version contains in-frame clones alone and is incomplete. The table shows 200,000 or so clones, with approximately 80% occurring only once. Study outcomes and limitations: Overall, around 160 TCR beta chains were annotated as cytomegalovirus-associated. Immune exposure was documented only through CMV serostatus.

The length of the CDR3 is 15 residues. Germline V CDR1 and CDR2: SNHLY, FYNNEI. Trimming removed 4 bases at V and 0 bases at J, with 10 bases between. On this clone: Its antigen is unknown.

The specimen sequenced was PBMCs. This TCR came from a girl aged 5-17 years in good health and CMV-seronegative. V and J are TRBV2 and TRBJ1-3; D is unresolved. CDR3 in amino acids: CASSGTSSSGNTIYF. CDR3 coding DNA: TGTGCCAGCAGTGGGACTTCCAGCTCTGGAAACACCATATATTTT.